A selection of T cell receptor beta chains follows, all from one sample in a study of early T cells in non-severe SARS-CoV-2 infection. In TCRdb, the 5' RACE reads were re-called with MiXCR into one record per CDR3 protein. Of fewer than 80,000 distinct CDR3 sequences in the sample, 10% to 12% were seen once. This sample comprised whole blood, obtained at baseline. These receptors came from an adult who was a healthcare worker with PCR-confirmed SARS-CoV-2 infection or an uninfected control (not recorded which). CDR3s include the opening cysteine and the closing phenylalanine or tryptophan. D genes are given only for firm matches. Where a row states a size, it is once, few, many or the class of an expanded clone; other rows omit it.

v_call clone_size d_call cdr3_aa
TRBV30 few NA CAWSVPGTIAKNIQYF
TRBV7-2 few TRBD1 CASSLDDRENIQYF
TRBV11-2 NA NA CACSSPSGRSYEQYF
TRBV9 many TRBD2 CASSAYSGGPYEQYF
TRBV9 NA NA CASSIYAGPSEQYF
TRBV28 NA TRBD1 CASRQPGQGKDTEAFF
TRBV30 few TRBD2 CAWSVKTGGNEQFF
TRBV5-1 NA NA CASRPEFVSAEAFF
TRBV10-3 few NA CAISADGYSGNTIYF
TRBV11-2 NA NA CASSSLSTYEQYF
TRBV2 once NA CASQEGRSENTIYF
TRBV10-3 many TRBD2 CAIRTSGENTGELFF
TRBV7-2 NA TRBD2 CASSSGLAGLQETQYF
TRBV7-9 many TRBD1 CASSRTGVSMNTEAFF
TRBV19 NA TRBD2 CAILYSSGGTSYEQYF
TRBV7-2 many TRBD2 CASSLRTLIAGGVDTQYF
TRBV11-2 NA NA CASSSPGGLKDTQYF
TRBV7-9 NA NA CASKVGNTGELFF
TRBV7-4 NA NA CASSLVGREPPEQYF
TRBV10-3 NA TRBD2 CAISGAGGYNEQFF
TRBV7-2 many NA CASSLSAGQETQYF
TRBV9 few NA CASSVSRVGYEQYF
TRBV11-2 few TRBD2 CASSSLAGLSTDTQYF
TRBV7-8 NA NA CASSLTGSNNQPQHF
TRBV27 NA NA CASCRTGFTDTQYF
TRBV29-1 few TRBD1 CSVGDRGNQPQHF
TRBV14 few NA CASSQTFPSVTDTQYF
TRBV2 many NA CASSVSGSGGDTQYF
TRBV9 NA TRBD2 CASSAGLAGLYEQYF
TRBV20-1 NA TRBD2 CSAPTVTSGTDTQYF
TRBV5-1 NA NA CASSLGATDSPLHF
TRBV11-2 NA NA CASSQSRATEAFF
TRBV7-9 NA TRBD2 CASRPSLAGGHNEQFF
TRBV11-3 many NA CASSLVRPPYEQYF
TRBV6-5 NA TRBD1 CASSSGTGLVGGNTIYF
TRBV6-2/TRBV6-3 NA NA CASRRNTEAFF
TRBV9 few NA CASNTGRGGTEAFF
TRBV7-6 many NA CASSRGPYEQYF
TRBV7-9 few NA CASTQTRGNTEAFF
TRBV11-2 few TRBD1 CASSPTGQGGDTQYF
TRBV2 many NA CASSDDGVGYGYTF
TRBV29-1 NA NA CSVLGGFVTGELFF
TRBV28 NA NA CASSLLGVNTEAFF
TRBV3-1 many NA CASSQAQSSYNEQFF
TRBV4-3 NA NA CASSQDGPPNTGELFF